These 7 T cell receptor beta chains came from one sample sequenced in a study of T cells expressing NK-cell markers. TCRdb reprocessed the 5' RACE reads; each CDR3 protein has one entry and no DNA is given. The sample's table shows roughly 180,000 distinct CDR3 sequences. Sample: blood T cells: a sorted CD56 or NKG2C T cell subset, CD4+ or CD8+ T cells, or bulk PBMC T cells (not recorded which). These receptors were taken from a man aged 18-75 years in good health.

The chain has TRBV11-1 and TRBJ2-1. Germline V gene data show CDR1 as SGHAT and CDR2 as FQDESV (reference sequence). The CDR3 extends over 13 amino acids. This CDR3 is CASLGSSYNEQFF.

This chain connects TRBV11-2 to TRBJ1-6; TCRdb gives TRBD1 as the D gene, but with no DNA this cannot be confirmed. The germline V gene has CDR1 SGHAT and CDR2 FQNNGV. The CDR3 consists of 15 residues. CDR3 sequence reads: CASSQGQTYNSPLHF.

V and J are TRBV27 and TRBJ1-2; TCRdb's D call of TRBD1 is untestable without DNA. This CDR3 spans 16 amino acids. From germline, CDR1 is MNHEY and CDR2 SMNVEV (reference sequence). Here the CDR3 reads CASSFLGTGGGNGYTF.

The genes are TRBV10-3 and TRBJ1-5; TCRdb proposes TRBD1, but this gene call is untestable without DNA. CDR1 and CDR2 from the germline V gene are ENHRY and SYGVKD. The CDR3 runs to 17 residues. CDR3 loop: CAISEGQGFWGNQPQHF.

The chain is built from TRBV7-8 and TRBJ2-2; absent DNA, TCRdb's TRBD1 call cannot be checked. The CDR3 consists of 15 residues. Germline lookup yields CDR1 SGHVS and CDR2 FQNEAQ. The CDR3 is CASSLVGTGTGELFF.

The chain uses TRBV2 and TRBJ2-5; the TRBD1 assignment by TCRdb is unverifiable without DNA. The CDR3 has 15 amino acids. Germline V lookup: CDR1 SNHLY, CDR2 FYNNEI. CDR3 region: CASSEGQGTGETQYF.

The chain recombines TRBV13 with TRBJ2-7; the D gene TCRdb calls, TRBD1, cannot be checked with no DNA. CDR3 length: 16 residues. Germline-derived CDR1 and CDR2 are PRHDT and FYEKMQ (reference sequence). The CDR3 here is CASSGVSTDSSYEQYF.